Presented here are 20 T cell receptor beta chains from one specimen sequenced in a study of T-cell memory formation after mild COVID-19. TCRdb processed the 5' RACE reads anew with MiXCR; each CDR3 protein has one entry. The table includes about 340,000 distinct CDR3 sequences, 13% to 15% detected once. Material: PBMCs or a T cell subset sorted from them (not recorded which). The receptor source for this set is a man younger than 35 who had mild COVID-19 (a few samples of this study predate the infection). Cell type and time point are not known.

This clonotype has at least ten counts. The chain is built from TRBV5-1 and TRBJ2-3; no reliable D call. Trimming shortened V by 2 bases and J by 2 bases, and 9 bases separated the two germline ends. The CDR3 has 14 amino acids. Germline V gives CDR1 SGHRS, CDR2 YFSETQ. Here the CDR3 DNA reads TGCGCCAGCAGCTTAACGAACCCCACAGATACGCAGTATTTT. This codes for CASSLTNPTDTQYF.

This clonotype occurred a few times. V usage is TRBV21-1 and J usage is TRBJ2-1; the table's D call, TRBD2, has no DNA check behind it. TRBV21-1 is noted as a pseudogene. CDR3 length: 19 residues. The CDR3 loop is CASSKVERGTFDTYNEQFF. CDR3 coding DNA: TGTGCCAGCAGCAAGGTCGAGCGGGGGACCTTCGACACCTACAATGAGCAGTTCTTC.

The rearrangement links TRBV20-1 to TRBJ1-5, with TRBD1 matching 8 bases. The V and J ends lost 5 bases and 3 bases, in that order; junction bases with no gene match: 9. In germline, CDR1 is DFQATT, CDR2 SNEGSKA (reference sequence). This CDR3 has 15 residues. This CDR3 reads CSASPRTGTNQPQHF. The CDR3 region has the DNA TGCAGTGCTTCGCCCCGGACAGGGACCAATCAGCCCCAGCATTTT.

This clonotype has at least ten counts. This chain uses TRBV6-2 or TRBV6-3 with TRBJ1-1; D unresolved. This CDR3 spans 12 amino acids. From germline, CDR1 is MNHEY and CDR2 SVGEGT. Trimming pared 2 bases from V and 0 bases from J, leaving 1 base between. The CDR3 is CASSYMNTEAFF. Here the CDR3 DNA reads TGTGCCAGCAGTTACATGAACACTGAAGCTTTCTTT.

This chain links TRBV7-8 with TRBJ2-2; 9 bases are shared with TRBD1. J lost 3 bases, V lost 4 bases, and 3 bases had no gene match. The V gene's germline CDR1 is SGHVS and CDR2 FQNEAQ. The CDR3 has 15 amino acids. The CDR3 is CASSSTGGHTGELFF. In DNA form, the CDR3 reads TGTGCCAGCAGCTCGACAGGGGGACACACCGGGGAGCTGTTTTTT.

This clonotype was observed at least ten times. This chain connects TRBV7-8 to TRBJ2-1, with 14 bases matching TRBD2. The CDR3 is 14 residues long. Germline V gives CDR1 SGHVS, CDR2 FQNEAQ. Trimming removed 11 bases from V and 6 bases from J; junction bases left unmatched: 6. The CDR3 DNA reads as TGTGCCTCCCGGGGACTAGCGGGGGCCAATGAGCAGTTCTTC. It yields the protein CASRGLAGANEQFF.

The table lists this clonotype with a few counts. This chain joins TRBV4-3 and TRBJ2-2, with D uncertain. The CDR3 is 14 residues long. Per the germline V gene, CDR1 is LGHNA and CDR2 is YSLEER. V lost 4 bases and J 1 base, leaving 7 bases between the germline ends. This CDR3 is CASSPAENTGELFF. CDR3 sequence (DNA): TGCGCCAGCAGCCCAGCAGAGAACACCGGGGAGCTGTTTTTT.

The V call is TRBV27, the J call TRBJ2-2; D unresolved. The CDR3 contains 13 residues. In germline, CDR1 is MNHEY, CDR2 SMNVEV (reference sequence). Trimming cost V 5 bases and J 8 bases, with 12 bases left between them. Here the CDR3 reads CASSTLLGGELFF. DNA for the CDR3: TGTGCCAGCAGTACTCTCCTTGGGGGGGAGCTGTTTTTT.

The J gene is TRBJ2-7, the V gene TRBV18; 11 positions match TRBD1. This CDR3 spans 15 amino acids. The V segment lost 4 bases and the J segment 0 bases; nucleotides outside the gene matches: 2. Germline assignment: CDR1 KGHSH and CDR2 LQKENI. The CDR3 is CASSHGTGGSYEQYV. The CDR3 DNA reads TGTGCCAGCTCACACGGGACAGGGGGCTCCTACGAGCAGTACGTC.

The V call is TRBV7-3, the J call TRBJ2-5; a weak D match, TRBD1 (6 bases). Germline values: CDR1 SGHTA, CDR2 FQGTGA. V lost 5 bases, J lost 1 base, and 14 bases lay in between. This CDR3 region has 15 residues. CDR3 amino acids: CASSQNPRGQETQYF. DNA for the CDR3: TGTGCCAGCAGCCAAAATCCCAGGGGCCAAGAGACCCAGTACTTC.

V gene TRBV3-1 combines with J gene TRBJ1-4; D is uncertain. Trimming pared 1 base from V and 12 bases from J, leaving 12 bases between. The CDR3 length is 13 residues. Looked up from germline, CDR1 is LGHDT and CDR2 is YNNKEL (reference sequence). The CDR3: CASSQAPFPELFF. The CDR3 DNA reads TGTGCCAGCAGCCAAGCCCCCTTCCCGGAACTGTTTTTT.

The chain links TRBV5-1 to TRBJ2-1; the D gene is possibly TRBD2 (6 bases). The CDR3 runs to 17 residues. CDR1 and CDR2 (germline): SGHRS, YFSETQ. Trimming removed 0 bases from V and 8 bases from J, with 21 bases in between. The CDR3 is CASSLAIGGEVSDEQFF. Written as DNA, the CDR3 is TGCGCCAGCAGCTTGGCCATTGGCGGGGAGGTATCCGATGAGCAGTTCTTC.

In this sample, this clonotype turned up a few times. V usage is TRBV5-4 and J usage is TRBJ2-1; D gene unclear. V was cut by 5 bases and J by 0 bases, with 6 bases left in between. The CDR3 is made up of 13 amino acids. CDR1 and CDR2 (germline): SGHNT, YYREEE (reference sequence). CDR3 nucleotides: TGTGCCAGCAGAAACAGCTCCTACAATGAGCAGTTCTTC. It encodes CASRNSSYNEQFF.

This chain links TRBV6-1 with TRBJ1-1, with 8 positions matching TRBD1. CDR3 length equals 16 residues. Germline loops: CDR1 MNHNS, CDR2 SASEGT. Germline trimming cut 6 bases from V and 3 bases from J; bases unmatched to any gene: 12. The CDR3 is CASSHPVQGGDTEAFF. The CDR3 DNA is TGTGCCAGCAGCCACCCCGTACAGGGGGGGGACACTGAAGCTTTCTTT.

This clonotype was recorded a few times. The chain couples TRBV5-1 to TRBJ2-1, with 9 bases aligning to TRBD1. The V gene end was trimmed by 4 bases and the J gene end by 5 bases; junction bases not matched to a gene: 7. Germline CDR1 reads SGHRS; CDR2 reads YFSETQ. The CDR3 has 15 residues. The CDR3 sequence is CASSGGQGAHNEQFF. The CDR3 nucleotides are TGCGCCAGCAGCGGGGGACAGGGTGCCCACAATGAGCAGTTCTTC.

The J gene is TRBJ2-3, the V gene TRBV28, with 8 positions matching TRBD2. Germline V gene sequence: CDR1 MDHEN, CDR2 SYDVKM. Unmatched junction bases numbered 7, after V lost 2 bases and J lost 3 bases. The CDR3 is 16 amino acids. CDR3 residues: CASSLLAGGQTDTQYF. CDR3 nucleotides: TGTGCCAGCAGTTTACTCGCGGGGGGCCAAACAGATACGCAGTATTTT. The full variable domain, its missing parts supplied by reference TRBV28 and TRBJ2-3, is DVKVTQSSRYLVKRTGEKVFLECVQDMDHENMFWYRQDPGLGLRLIYFSYDVKMKEKGDIPEGYSVSREKKERFSLILESASTNQTSMYLCASSLLAGGQTDTQYFGPGTRLTVL.

This clonotype occurred a few times. V is TRBV5-1 and J is TRBJ2-1, with D possibly matching TRBD1 (5 bases). Trimming took 0 bases from V and 6 from J, leaving 10 bases between them. The length of the CDR3 is 14 residues. The V gene's germline CDR1 is SGHRS and CDR2 YFSETQ. The CDR3 region is CASSLGGPPNEQFF. Here the CDR3 DNA reads TGCGCCAGCAGCTTGGGGGGCCCCCCCAATGAGCAGTTCTTC.

This clonotype came up a few times. The V and J genes are TRBV5-6 and TRBJ1-4; D remains unclear. Germline lookup yields CDR1 SGHDT and CDR2 YYEEEE. V was shortened by 2 bases and J by 7 bases, with 6 bases between the two germline ends. CDR3 length: 12 residues. CDR3 region: CASSLHPEKLFF. The CDR3 DNA reads as TGTGCCAGCAGCTTACACCCTGAAAAACTGTTTTTT.

The chain is built from TRBV3-1 and TRBJ2-1, with D perhaps matching TRBD1 (6 bases). Between the trimmed V and J ends, which lost 0 bases and 15 bases, there was a span of 15 bases. The CDR3 is 13 amino acids. Germline V gene data show CDR1 as LGHDT and CDR2 as YNNKEL (reference sequence). The CDR3 DNA sequence: TGTGCCAGCAGCCAAGAATTCAGGGGCCCCTCGTTCTTC. This translates into CASSQEFRGPSFF.

The sample holds a few counts of this clonotype. The chain is built from TRBV12-3 or TRBV12-4 and TRBJ2-7; D may be TRBD1 (6 bases). The CDR3 sequence is 14 residues long. V was shortened by 6 bases and J by 9 bases, with 21 bases between the two germline ends. The CDR3 here is CASSSIQGRSGQYF. In DNA form, the CDR3 reads TGTGCCAGCAGCTCCATACAGGGTCGGAGCGGGCAGTACTTC.